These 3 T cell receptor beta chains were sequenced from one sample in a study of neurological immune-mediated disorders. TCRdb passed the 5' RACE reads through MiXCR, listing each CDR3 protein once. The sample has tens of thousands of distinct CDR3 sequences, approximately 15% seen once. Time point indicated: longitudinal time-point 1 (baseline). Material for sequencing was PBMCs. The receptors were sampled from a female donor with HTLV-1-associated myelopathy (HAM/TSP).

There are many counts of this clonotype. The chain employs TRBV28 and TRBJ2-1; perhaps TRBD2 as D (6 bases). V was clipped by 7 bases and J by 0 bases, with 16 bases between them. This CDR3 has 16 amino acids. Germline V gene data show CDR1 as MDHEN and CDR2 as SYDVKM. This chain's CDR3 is CASNSGGLSSYNEQFF. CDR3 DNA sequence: TGTGCCAGCAACAGCGGAGGGCTAAGCTCCTACAATGAGCAGTTCTTC.

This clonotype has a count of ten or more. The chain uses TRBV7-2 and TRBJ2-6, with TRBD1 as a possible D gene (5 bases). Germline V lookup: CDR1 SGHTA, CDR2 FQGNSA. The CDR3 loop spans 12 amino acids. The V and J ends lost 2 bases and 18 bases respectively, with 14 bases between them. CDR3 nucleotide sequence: TGTGCCAGCAGCTTAATCCGTCAGGGAAAGACTTTC. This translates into CASSLIRQGKTF.

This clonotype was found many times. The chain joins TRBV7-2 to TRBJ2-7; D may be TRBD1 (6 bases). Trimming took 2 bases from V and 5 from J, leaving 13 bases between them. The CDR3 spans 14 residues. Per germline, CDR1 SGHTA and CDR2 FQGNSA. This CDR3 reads CASSLTGLWNEQYF. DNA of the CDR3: TGTGCCAGCAGCTTAACAGGGTTATGGAACGAGCAGTACTTC.